This T cell receptor beta chain was captured by sequencing in a study of response to subunit inactivated influenza vaccine. Trimming shortened V by 0 bases and J by 3 bases, and 15 bases separated the two germline ends. The CDR3 has 17 residues. Germline assignment: CDR1 GTSNPN and CDR2 SVGIG (reference sequence). The study's findings and limits: Every seasonal influenza vaccination brings in few new T cells, the authors suggested.

TCRdb used MiXCR to reprocess the RT-PCR reads, holding one entry per CDR3 protein. The profile covers 300,000 to 350,000 distinct CDR3 sequences, with just over 20% appearing a single time and roughly a tenth taken by the ten largest. Of note for this clonotype: Antigen specificity is unknown.

The source is a man between 50 and 70 years old who received an inactivated influenza vaccine. The genes are TRBV30 and TRBJ1-6; D is possibly TRBD1 (5 bases). The source material was PBMCs from blood, sampled 21 months after vaccination. The CDR3 loop reads CAWSVSGRDGYNSPLHF. In DNA, the CDR3 is TGTGCCTGGAGTGTATCGGGGCGGGACGGCTATAATTCACCCCTCCACTTT.